Reported below is one T cell receptor beta chain. Its antigen is still unknown. UMI-labeled 5' RACE yielded the TRB cDNA libraries. TCRdb re-called the 5' RACE reads and catalogs CDR3 proteins one per entry, DNA excluded. The table counts around 81,000 distinct CDR3 sequences; roughly 1.5% lies in the top ten. The data were obtained in a study of CXCR3-negative and CXCR3-positive naive CD8 T cells. At the level of the study: Across all libraries, TRB reads numbered roughly 140 million, with about 1.5 +/- 0.3 million in each library. Whole-study findings and limits: Both naive subsets showed comparably high diversity, and memory CD8+ cells showed much lower diversity.

Looked up from germline, CDR1 is MNHEY and CDR2 is SVGEGT. CDR3 length: 15 amino acids. The chain joins TRBV6-2 or TRBV6-3 to TRBJ1-2. Sequenced input: naive CXCR3- CD8+ T cells from blood. Specified subset: CD45RO-CCR7+CD27+CD95- naive CD8+ T cells lacking CXCR3 (TNR3-). The TCR originated in a human donor in good health. Some clones in this sample may be carry-over from other donors' samples. CDR3 protein: CASSPTSATNYGYTF.